This entry features one T cell receptor beta chain sequence. Its antigen remains unknown. This sample was included in a study of cytomegalovirus exposure and HLA in healthy donors. Overall study: In a previous analysis, 117 million unique TCR beta sequences were found from 150 million to 200 million T cells. From donors who were HLA-typed, an early data release held about 89 million unique TCRs.

The V end was cut by 3 bases, the J end by 4 bases, with 7 bases between. This CDR3 is 12 amino acids long. Looked up from germline, CDR1 is SGDLS and CDR2 is YYNGEE. Regarding the study as a whole: The study designated roughly 160 TCR beta chains cytomegalovirus-associated. Across donors, sequencing depth was assumed by presence/absence analyses to be roughly uniform.

The PCR employed 60 Vbeta primers together with 13 Jbeta primers. TCRdb keeps only in-frame clones here, not all; method: immunoSEQ multiplex PCR. The top ten clones hold about 7% of a sample with approximately 86,000 clones, around 85% of them seen once. The V gene is TRBV9, the J gene TRBJ1-2; D possibly corresponds to TRBD1 (5 bases). Sequenced input: PBMCs. The receptor's source is a man aged 35 to 55 in good health and CMV-seropositive. The CDR3 bases are TGTGCCAGCAGCGGACAGAGCTATGGCTACACCTTC. Translation: CASSGQSYGYTF.